This T cell receptor beta chain was documented in a study of OX40 agonist ivuxolimab in advanced cancers. Study at large: From about 20 to 79 years was the age range, with a mean of roughly 59 years, and roughly 80% were male. The eligibility criteria allowed prior anti-PD-1, anti-PD-L1 or anti-CTLA-4 therapy, and around 40% had some. Study-level points and caveats: Among T cells, CD8+ cells averaged more expanded clones than CD4+ cells.

Notes on this clone: Antigen unknown.

Sequencing used immunoSEQ multiplex PCR; TCRdb keeps in-frame clones, though not all of them. The sample comprises roughly 45,000 clones, about three quarters of which are singletons, and under 9.5% rests with the top ten. Trimming at V came to 6 bases and at J to 7 bases, leaving 3 bases not matched to a gene. The germline V gene encodes CDR1 MNHNY and CDR2 SVGAGI (reference sequence). The CDR3 runs to 13 residues. The clonotype was recovered from an adult with an advanced solid tumor such as melanoma, head and neck, liver or kidney cancer. V is TRBV6-6 and J is TRBJ1-5; TRBD1 agrees at 10 bases. The sequencing here drew on CD4+ or CD8+ T cells sorted from blood, taken in a trial of the OX40 agonist ivuxolimab. Written as DNA, the CDR3 is TGTGCCAGCAGCCGACAGGGGGCCCAGCCCCAGCATTTT. Protein: CASSRQGAQPQHF.